This T cell receptor (beta chain) derives from a study of neoadjuvant nivolumab and ipilimumab in lung cancer. Germline V lookup: CDR1 SQVTM, CDR2 ANQGSEA. V was clipped by 4 bases and J by 3 bases, with 13 bases between them. The CDR3 runs to 14 residues. Data came from immunoSEQ multiplex PCR; TCRdb stores just in-frame clones and leaves some out. This table has roughly 49,000 clones, approximately 90% appearing once. Study-wide findings and caveats: Resected tumors had greater TCR richness and clonality than uninvolved lung.

Concerning this clone: As yet, its antigen is unknown.

The chain uses TRBV29-1 and TRBJ1-5; maybe TRBD1 (5 bases). The material was blood, obtained before neoadjuvant nivolumab, alone or with ipilimumab. The sequence was obtained from an adult with non-small cell lung cancer. Some clones in this sample may be carry-over from other donors' samples. The CDR3 DNA follows: TGCAGCGTTGGGTCGGGGCGAAACAATCAGCCCCAGCATTTT. Its protein is CSVGSGRNNQPQHF.